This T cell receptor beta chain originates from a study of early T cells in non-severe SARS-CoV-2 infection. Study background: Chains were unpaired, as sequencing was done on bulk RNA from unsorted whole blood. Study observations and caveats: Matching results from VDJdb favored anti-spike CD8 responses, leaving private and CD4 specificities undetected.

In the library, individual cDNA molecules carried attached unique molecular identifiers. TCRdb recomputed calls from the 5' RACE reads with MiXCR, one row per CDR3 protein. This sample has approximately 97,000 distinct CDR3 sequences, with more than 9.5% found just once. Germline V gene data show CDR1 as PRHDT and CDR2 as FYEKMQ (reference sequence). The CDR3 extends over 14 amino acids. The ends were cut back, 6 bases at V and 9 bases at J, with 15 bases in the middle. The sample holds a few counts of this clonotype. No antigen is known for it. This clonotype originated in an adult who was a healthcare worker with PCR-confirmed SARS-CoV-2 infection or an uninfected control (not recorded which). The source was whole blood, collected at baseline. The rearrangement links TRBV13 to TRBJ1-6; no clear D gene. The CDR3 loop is CASSLAASGSPLHF. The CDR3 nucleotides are TGTGCCAGCAGTTTGGCGGCATCGGGTTCACCCCTCCACTTT.